This T cell receptor (beta chain) was identified during a study of graft-versus-host responses after intestinal transplantation. Study information: Recipients were all induced with anti-thymocyte globulin, then given tacrolimus and steroids for about three years.

General study findings and limits: The recipient marrow held GvH clones, and some of them showed up first in ileum or blood.

Repertoires were generated with immunoSEQ multiplex PCR, while TCRdb's copy carries only in-frame clones and drops some. The sample records approximately 86,000 clones, 91% being singletons. The CDR3 loop spans 13 amino acids. The germline V gene has CDR1 MNHEY and CDR2 SVGAGI. Trimming at V came to 7 bases and at J to 6 bases, leaving 3 bases not matched to a gene. About this clone itself: Its antigen is not identified.

The sequence was collected from a human donor who received an intestinal transplant. The source was unstimulated CD4+ T cells sorted from spleen or lymph node cells, collected before intestinal transplant. The J gene is TRBJ1-4, the V gene TRBV6-5; TRBD1 matches 9 bases. The CDR3 nucleotides are TGTGCCAGCACCCGACAGGGGGATGAAAAACTGTTTTTT. Protein product: CASTRQGDEKLFF.